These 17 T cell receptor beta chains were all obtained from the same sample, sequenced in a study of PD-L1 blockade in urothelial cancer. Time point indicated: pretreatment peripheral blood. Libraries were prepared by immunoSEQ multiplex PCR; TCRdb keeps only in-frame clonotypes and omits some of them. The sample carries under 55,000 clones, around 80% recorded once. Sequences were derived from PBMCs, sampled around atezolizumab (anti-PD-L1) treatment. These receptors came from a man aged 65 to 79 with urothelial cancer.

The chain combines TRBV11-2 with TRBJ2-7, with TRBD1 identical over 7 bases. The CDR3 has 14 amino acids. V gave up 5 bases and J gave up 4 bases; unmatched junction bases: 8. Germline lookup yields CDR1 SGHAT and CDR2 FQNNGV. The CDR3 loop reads CASSTPQGEYEQYF. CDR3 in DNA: TGTGCCAGCAGCACCCCCCAGGGGGAGTACGAGCAGTACTTC.

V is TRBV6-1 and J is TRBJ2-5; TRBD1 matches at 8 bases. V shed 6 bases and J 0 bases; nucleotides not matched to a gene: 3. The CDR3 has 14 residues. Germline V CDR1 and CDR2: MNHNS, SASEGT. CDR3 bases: TGTGCCAGCAGACGACAGGGGTACCAAGAGACCCAGTACTTC. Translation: CASRRQGYQETQYF.

CDR3 coding DNA: TGTGCCAGCAAGGGGGGGGGTTTTGCCTACAATGAGCAGTTCTTC. Residues: CASKGGGFAYNEQFF. The rearrangement links TRBV7-8 to TRBJ2-1; possibly TRBD2 for D (7 bases). The CDR3 is 15 residues long. CDR1 is SGHVS, CDR2 FQNEAQ, per germline. Trimming took 7 bases from V and 2 from J, leaving 15 bases between them.

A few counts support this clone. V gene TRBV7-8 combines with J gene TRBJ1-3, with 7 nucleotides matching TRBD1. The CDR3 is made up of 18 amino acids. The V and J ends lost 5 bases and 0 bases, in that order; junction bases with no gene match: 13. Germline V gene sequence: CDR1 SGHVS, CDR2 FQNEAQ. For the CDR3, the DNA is TGTGCCAGCAGCCCCCGATTCTTGGACAGGCGCTCTGGAAACACCATATATTTT. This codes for CASSPRFLDRRSGNTIYF.

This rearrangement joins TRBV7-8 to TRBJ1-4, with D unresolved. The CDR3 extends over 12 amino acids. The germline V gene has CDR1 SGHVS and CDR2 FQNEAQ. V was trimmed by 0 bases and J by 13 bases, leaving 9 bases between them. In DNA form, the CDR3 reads TGTGCCAGCAGCTTAGCGCTAACCCGACTGTTTTTT. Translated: CASSLALTRLFF.

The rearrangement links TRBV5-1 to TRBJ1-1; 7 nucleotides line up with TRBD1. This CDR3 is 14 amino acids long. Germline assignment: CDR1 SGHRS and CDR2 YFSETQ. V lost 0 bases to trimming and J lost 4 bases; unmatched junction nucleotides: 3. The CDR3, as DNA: TGCGCCAGCAGCTTGGACAGGGGCGGCACTGAAGCTTTCTTT. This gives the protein CASSLDRGGTEAFF.

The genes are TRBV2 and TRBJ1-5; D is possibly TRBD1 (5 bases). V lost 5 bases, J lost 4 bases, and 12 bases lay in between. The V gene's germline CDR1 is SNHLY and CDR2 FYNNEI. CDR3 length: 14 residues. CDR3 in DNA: TGTGCCAGCAGTTGGGGGGATCAAAATCAGCCCCAGCATTTT. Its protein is CASSWGDQNQPQHF.

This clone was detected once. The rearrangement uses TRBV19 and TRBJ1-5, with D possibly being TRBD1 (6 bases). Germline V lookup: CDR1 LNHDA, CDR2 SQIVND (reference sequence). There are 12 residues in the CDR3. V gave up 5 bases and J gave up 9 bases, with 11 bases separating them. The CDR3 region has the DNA TGTGCCAGTAGTCGACAGGCCTCGCCCCAGCATTTT. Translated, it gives CASSRQASPQHF.

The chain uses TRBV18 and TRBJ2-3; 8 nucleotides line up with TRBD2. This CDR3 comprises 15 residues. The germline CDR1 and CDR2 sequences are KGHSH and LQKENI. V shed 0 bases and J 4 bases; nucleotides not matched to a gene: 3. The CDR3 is CASSPPGTRADTQYF. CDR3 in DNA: TGTGCCAGCTCACCACCGGGGACTAGGGCAGATACGCAGTATTTT.

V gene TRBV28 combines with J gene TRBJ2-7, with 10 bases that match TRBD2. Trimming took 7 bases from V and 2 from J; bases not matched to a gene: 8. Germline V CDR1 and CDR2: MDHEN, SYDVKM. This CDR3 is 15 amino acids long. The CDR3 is CASKQSGRAAYEQYF. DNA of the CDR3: TGTGCCAGCAAGCAAAGCGGGAGGGCCGCCTACGAGCAGTACTTC.

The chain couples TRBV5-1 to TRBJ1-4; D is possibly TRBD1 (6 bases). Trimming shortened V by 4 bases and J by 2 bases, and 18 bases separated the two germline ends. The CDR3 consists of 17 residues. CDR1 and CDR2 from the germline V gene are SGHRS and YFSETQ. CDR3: CASSGGGSLGTNEKLFF. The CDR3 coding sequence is TGCGCCAGCAGCGGGGGCGGATCGTTAGGTACTAATGAAAAACTGTTTTTT.

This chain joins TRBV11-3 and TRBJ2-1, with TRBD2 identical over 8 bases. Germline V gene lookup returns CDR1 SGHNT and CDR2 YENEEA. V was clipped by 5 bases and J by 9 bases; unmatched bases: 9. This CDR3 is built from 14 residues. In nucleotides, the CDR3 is TGTGCCAGCAGCGCCCAGACTAGCGCCTCTGAGCAGTTCTTC. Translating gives CASSAQTSASEQFF.

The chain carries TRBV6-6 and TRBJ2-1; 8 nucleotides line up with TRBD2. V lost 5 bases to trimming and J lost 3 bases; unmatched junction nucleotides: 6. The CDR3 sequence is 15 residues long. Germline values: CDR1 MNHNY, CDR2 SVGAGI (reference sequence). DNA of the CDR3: TGTGCCAGCAGTCGGCGGGGGGCCAACTACAATGAGCAGTTCTTC. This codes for CASSRRGANYNEQFF.

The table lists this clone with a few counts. The chain's CDR3 is CASSSMNTEAFF. Here the CDR3 DNA reads TGTGCCAGCAGCTCCATGAACACTGAAGCTTTCTTT. The chain joins TRBV7-2 to TRBJ1-1; no clear D. Germline CDR1 is SGHTA and CDR2 is FQGNSA. This CDR3 region has 12 residues. Between the trimmed V and J ends, which lost 4 bases and 0 bases, there was a span of 3 bases.

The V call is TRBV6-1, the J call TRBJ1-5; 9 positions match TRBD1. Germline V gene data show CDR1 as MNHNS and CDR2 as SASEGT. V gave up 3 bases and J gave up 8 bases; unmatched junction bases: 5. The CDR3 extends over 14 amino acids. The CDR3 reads CASSERTGEKPQHF. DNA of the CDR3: TGTGCCAGCAGTGAGAGGACAGGGGAAAAGCCCCAGCATTTT.

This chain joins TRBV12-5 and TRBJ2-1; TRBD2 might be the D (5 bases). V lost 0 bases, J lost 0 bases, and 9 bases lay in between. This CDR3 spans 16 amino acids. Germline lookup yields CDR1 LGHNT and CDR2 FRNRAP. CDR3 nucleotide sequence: TGTGCTAGTGGTTTGGTACAAGGGAGCTCCTACAATGAGCAGTTCTTC. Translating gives CASGLVQGSSYNEQFF.

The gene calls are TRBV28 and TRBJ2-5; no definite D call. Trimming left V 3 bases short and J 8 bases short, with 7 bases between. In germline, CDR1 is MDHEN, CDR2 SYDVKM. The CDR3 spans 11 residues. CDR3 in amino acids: CASSFEVTQYF. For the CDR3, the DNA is TGTGCCAGCAGTTTTGAGGTTACCCAGTACTTC.